This T cell receptor (beta chain) derives from a study of T cells expressing NK-cell markers. The CDR3 extends over 13 amino acids. Germline loops: CDR1 SGHRS, CDR2 YFSETQ. TCRdb re-called the 5' RACE reads and catalogs CDR3 proteins one per entry, DNA excluded. This sample's clone table lists about 450,000 distinct CDR3 sequences. This receptor was obtained from a woman aged 18 to 69 in good health. The sample consisted of blood T cells: a sorted CD56 or NKG2C T cell subset, CD4+ or CD8+ T cells, or bulk PBMC T cells (not recorded which). The chain is built from TRBV5-1 and TRBJ1-2; TCRdb gives TRBD1 as the D gene, but with no DNA this cannot be confirmed. CDR3 sequence: CASSSGQFYGYTF. Complete variable domain (other parts from reference TRBV5-1 and TRBJ1-2): KAGVTQTPRYLIKTRGQQVTLSCSPISGHRSVSWYQQTPGQGLQFLFEYFSETQRNKGNFPGRFSGRQFSNSRSEMNVSTLELGDSALYLCASSSGQFYGYTFGSGTRLTVV.